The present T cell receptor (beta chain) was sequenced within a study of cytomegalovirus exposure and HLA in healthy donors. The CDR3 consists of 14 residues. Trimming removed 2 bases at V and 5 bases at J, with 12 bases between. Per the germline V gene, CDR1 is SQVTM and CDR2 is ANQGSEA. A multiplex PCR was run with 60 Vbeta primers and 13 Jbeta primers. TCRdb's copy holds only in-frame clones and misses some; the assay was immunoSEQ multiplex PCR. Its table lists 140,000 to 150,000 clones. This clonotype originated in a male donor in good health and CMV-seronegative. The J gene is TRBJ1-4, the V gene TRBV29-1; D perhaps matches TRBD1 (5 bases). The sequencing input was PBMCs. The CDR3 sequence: CSVEKGQGNEKLFF. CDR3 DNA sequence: TGCAGCGTTGAAAAGGGGCAGGGAAATGAAAAACTGTTTTTT.